The rows below give T cell receptor beta chains drawn from one sample of a study of early T cells in non-severe SARS-CoV-2 infection. Using its own MiXCR run on the 5' RACE reads, TCRdb lists one record per CDR3 protein. The sample holds tens of thousands of distinct CDR3 sequences, 15% to 18% seen once. Sequencing was performed on whole blood. These receptor sequences come from an adult who was a healthcare worker with PCR-confirmed SARS-CoV-2 infection or an uninfected control (not recorded which). The CDR3 runs from the conserved cysteine through the conserved F or W. Each record gives: J gene, D gene, clone size, V gene, CDR3 DNA, CDR3 protein. The D gene is left open where the match is weak. Clone size is given for some rows only: seen once, a few or many times, or a class if the clone is expanded.

>TRBJ2-3|TRBD2|NA|TRBV9
TGTGCCAGCAGCCTAGGAAGACAAGCGGGACTCCCCCCGCCAGATACGCAGTATTTT
CASSLGRQAGLPPPDTQYF
>TRBJ2-7|NA|few|TRBV27
TGTGCCAGCAGTCTCCAATTTACGTTAGGAGGAGGGGCCTACGAGCAGTACTTC
CASSLQFTLGGGAYEQYF
>TRBJ2-2|NA|NA|TRBV20-1
TGCAGTGCTAGCGGCGACGCCACCGGGGAGCTGTTTTTT
CSASGDATGELFF
>TRBJ2-7|TRBD1|many|TRBV4-1
TGCGCCAGCAGCCCTGGACAGGGGTCGAGCTCCTACGAGCAGTACTTC
CASSPGQGSSSYEQYF
>TRBJ2-1|NA|few|TRBV3-1
TGTGCCAGCAGCCGTAGACAGGTCATGAACAATGAGCAGTTCTTC
CASSRRQVMNNEQFF
>TRBJ2-3|NA|few|TRBV11-2
TGTGCCAGCAGCTTAGGCAGGGACGCAGATACGCAGTATTTT
CASSLGRDADTQYF
>TRBJ2-3|NA|few|TRBV20-1
TGCAGTGCAGGCCTGACCGCTAGCACAGATACGCAGTATTTT
CSAGLTASTDTQYF
>TRBJ2-1|TRBD2|few|TRBV19
TGTGCCAGTAGCACCCTAGCGGGGGCCTACAATGAGCAGTTCTTC
CASSTLAGAYNEQFF
>TRBJ1-6|NA|NA|TRBV6-1
TGTGCCAGCAGCGCAGGGCCAACTTTTAATTCACCCCTCCACTTT
CASSAGPTFNSPLHF
>TRBJ1-2|TRBD1|NA|TRBV6-5
TGTGCCAGCAGTTCGCAGGGGGGCCGGAACTATGGCTACACCTTC
CASSSQGGRNYGYTF
>TRBJ2-7|TRBD1|few|TRBV11-2
TGTGCCAGCAGCTACCGACCTCAGGGGGCAGTCCACGAGCAGTACTTC
CASSYRPQGAVHEQYF
>TRBJ2-4|NA|many|TRBV20-1
TGCAGTGGGACAGTGGACATAGCCAAAAACATTCAGTACTTC
CSGTVDIAKNIQYF
>TRBJ2-5|NA|few|TRBV27
TGTGCCAGCAAGCGGCCAGTCCAAGAGACCCAGTACTTC
CASKRPVQETQYF
>TRBJ2-7|TRBD2|few|TRBV10-3
TGTGCCATCAGTGAGCCTTCGGGACTAGTCTACGAGCAGTACTTC
CAISEPSGLVYEQYF
>TRBJ1-1|NA|NA|TRBV5-6
TGTGCCAGCAGCTTGACTCTCGGGAGGACTGAAGCTTTCTTT
CASSLTLGRTEAFF
>TRBJ2-7|NA|few|TRBV29-1
TGCAGCGTTGAGCGGAAGGGCTCCGAGCAGTACTTC
CSVERKGSEQYF
>TRBJ2-2|TRBD2|few|TRBV12-3/TRBV12-4
TGTGCCAGCAGGAATAGCGGGAGAGGCTCCGGGGAGCTGTTTTTT
CASRNSGRGSGELFF
>TRBJ1-5|TRBD1|NA|TRBV12-3/TRBV12-4
TGTGCCAGCAGTTTAACAGGGGCAAGCAATCAGCCCCAGCATTTT
CASSLTGASNQPQHF
>TRBJ2-7|TRBD2|NA|TRBV5-1
TGCGCCAGCAGTCGGGTCGGCGGGAGCTCCTACGAGCAGTACTTC
CASSRVGGSSYEQYF
>TRBJ1-2|NA|few|TRBV3-1
TGTGCCAGCAGCTCTGGGGTTTCTAACTATGGCTACACCTTC
CASSSGVSNYGYTF
>TRBJ2-7|TRBD1|few|TRBV9
TGTGCCAGCAGCGTATCCGGGACAGCCAGCTACGAGCAGTACTTC
CASSVSGTASYEQYF
>TRBJ1-2|TRBD1|NA|TRBV2
TGTGCCAGCAGTTCCACCAATCTCGGGACAGGGGCTAACTATGGCTACACCTTC
CASSSTNLGTGANYGYTF
>TRBJ1-2|NA|NA|TRBV19
TGTGCCAGTAATCAGATGAGGGGGAACTATGGCTACACCTTC
CASNQMRGNYGYTF
>TRBJ2-7|NA|many|TRBV3-1
TGTGCCAGCAGCCAAGACGTGAGGTACGAGCAGTACTTC
CASSQDVRYEQYF
>TRBJ2-3|TRBD1|NA|TRBV11-2
TGTGCCAGCAGCTCAAGACAGGGGGCAACAGATACGCAGTATTTT
CASSSRQGATDTQYF
>TRBJ2-3|NA|few|TRBV11-2
TGTGCCAGCAGCTTAGATAGGGGGAGCACAGATACGCAGTATTTT
CASSLDRGSTDTQYF
>TRBJ1-2|NA|few|TRBV3-1
TGTGCCAGCAGCCTCCGGACGCAGGAGGGCTACACCTTC
CASSLRTQEGYTF
>TRBJ2-6|NA|NA|TRBV2
TGTGCCAGCAAATCACCAGGGAGCGGGGCCAACGTCCTGACTTTC
CASKSPGSGANVLTF
>TRBJ2-7|NA|NA|TRBV24-1
TGTGCCACTGTCACTAGTTCCATCTACGAGCAGTACTTC
CATVTSSIYEQYF
>TRBJ2-4|TRBD1|few|TRBV14
TGTGCCAGCAGCCCAGGTGGGCCCGGGACAGTCTACTTC
CASSPGGPGTVYF
>TRBJ2-1|NA|NA|TRBV7-9
TGTGCCAGCAGCTTAGTTCCTGAGCAGTTCTTC
CASSLVPEQFF
>TRBJ2-3|TRBD2|once|TRBV12-3/TRBV12-4
TGTGCCAGCAGGGGCAGACTAGCGGGAGGCGGCACAGATACGCAGTATTTT
CASRGRLAGGGTDTQYF
>TRBJ1-6|NA|few|TRBV28
TGTGCCAGCAGTTTAAGTAGGACCTATAATTCACCCCTCCACTTT
CASSLSRTYNSPLHF
>TRBJ2-5|NA|few|TRBV7-2
TGTGCCAGCGGCAGACGGGCCAGCGACCAAGAGACCCAGTACTTC
CASGRRASDQETQYF
>TRBJ2-1|NA|NA|TRBV4-1
TGCGCCAGCAGCCAAGATGAAACAGCCCGGAGGTACTACAATGAGCAGTTCTTC
CASSQDETARRYYNEQFF
>TRBJ2-3|TRBD2|NA|TRBV2
TGTGCCAGCAGAGCCGGGACTAGCGGTTATACGCAGTATTTT
CASRAGTSGYTQYF
>TRBJ1-5|NA|few|TRBV7-9
TGTGCCAGCAGCTTAGGGGGTCACGGCAATCAGCCCCAGCATTTT
CASSLGGHGNQPQHF
>TRBJ2-4|NA|NA|TRBV2
TGTGCCAGCACACGGGGGAGAAACATTCAGTACTTC
CASTRGRNIQYF
>TRBJ2-3|TRBD2|NA|TRBV12-5
TGTGCTAGTGGTTTGGTACTAGCGGTTAGCACAGATACGCAGTATTTT
CASGLVLAVSTDTQYF
>TRBJ2-1|TRBD2|NA|TRBV29-1
TGCAGCGTTGAAGATTTTAGCGGGAGACATCCCAATGAGCAGTTCTTC
CSVEDFSGRHPNEQFF
>TRBJ2-1|TRBD2|NA|TRBV10-3
TGTGCCATCAGCGCGGGGGGGACGACCGAGCAGTTCTTC
CAISAGGTTEQFF
>TRBJ2-7|TRBD1|few|TRBV5-4
TGTGCCAGCAGCTTCTCCCGGGACAGGGGGCGCGAGCAGTACTTC
CASSFSRDRGREQYF
>TRBJ2-7|NA|NA|TRBV28
TGTGCCAGCAGTAGTCGAGAGCAGTACTTC
CASSSREQYF
>TRBJ1-1|NA|NA|TRBV10-2
TGCGCCAGCAGTGACAAGGACAAGGATGAAGCTTTCTTT
CASSDKDKDEAFF
>TRBJ1-1|NA|few|TRBV29-1
TGCAGCGTTGAGGGGGCAGACCTCTGGGCTTTCTTT
CSVEGADLWAFF
>TRBJ2-1|TRBD2|NA|TRBV29-1
TGCAGCGTTGCCGGGGGGAATCCTAATTTTGAGCAGTTCTTC
CSVAGGNPNFEQFF
>TRBJ1-5|NA|NA|TRBV6-2/TRBV6-3
TGTGCCAGCAGTTACCTTAATAGCAATCAGCCCCAGCATTTT
CASSYLNSNQPQHF
>TRBJ1-1|NA|NA|TRBV9
TGTGCCAGCAGCGTAGAGTCAGCCTACACTGAAGCTTTCTTT
CASSVESAYTEAFF